A single T cell receptor beta chain is shown here with its context. This record belongs to a study of blood T cell repertoires in COVID-19. As for the study in general: PBMCs, B-cell-depleted T cells, or T cells provided the cDNA or gDNA that made up the material.

Generated by immunoSEQ multiplex PCR, the TCRdb table keeps only in-frame clones and is missing some. The sample carries some 300,000 clones, 85% to 90% recorded once. Germline CDR1 and CDR2: SNHLY and FYNNEI. The V gene lost 8 bases and the J gene lost 7 bases, with 12 bases spanning the gap. CDR3 length: 12 residues. Enrolled through a virtual design, the participants were between roughly 18 and 95 years of age and came from 24 US areas. All recovered Cohort 3 donors got two negative PCRs, got clearance, or saw symptom resolution. V usage is TRBV2 and J usage is TRBJ2-4; maybe TRBD1 (6 bases). This TCR was recovered from a man aged 30 to 39 who had recovered from COVID-19. The material sequenced was PBMCs or T cells enriched from blood (not recorded which). The CDR3 DNA sequence: TGTGCCAGCTACGAAAGGGGGAACATTCAGTACTTC. Protein product: CASYERGNIQYF.